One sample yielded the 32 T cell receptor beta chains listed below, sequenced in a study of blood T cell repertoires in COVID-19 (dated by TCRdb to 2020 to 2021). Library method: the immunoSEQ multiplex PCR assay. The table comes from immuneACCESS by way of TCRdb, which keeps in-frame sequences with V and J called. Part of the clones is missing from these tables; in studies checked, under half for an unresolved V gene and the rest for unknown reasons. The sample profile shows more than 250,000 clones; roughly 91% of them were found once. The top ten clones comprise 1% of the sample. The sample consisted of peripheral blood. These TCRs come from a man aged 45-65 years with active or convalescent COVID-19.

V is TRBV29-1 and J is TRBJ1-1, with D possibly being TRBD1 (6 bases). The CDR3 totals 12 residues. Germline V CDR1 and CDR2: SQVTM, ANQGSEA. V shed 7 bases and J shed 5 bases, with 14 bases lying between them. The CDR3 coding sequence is TGCAGCGCCAGGGGTGGAGGAACTGAAGCTTTCTTT. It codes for CSARGGGTEAFF.

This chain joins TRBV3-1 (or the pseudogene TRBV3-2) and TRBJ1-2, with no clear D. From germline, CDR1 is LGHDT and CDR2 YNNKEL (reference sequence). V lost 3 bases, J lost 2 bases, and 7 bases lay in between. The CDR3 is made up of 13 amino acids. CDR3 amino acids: CASSQRQNYGYTF. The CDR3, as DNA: TGTGCCAGCAGCCAGAGGCAGAACTATGGCTACACCTTC.

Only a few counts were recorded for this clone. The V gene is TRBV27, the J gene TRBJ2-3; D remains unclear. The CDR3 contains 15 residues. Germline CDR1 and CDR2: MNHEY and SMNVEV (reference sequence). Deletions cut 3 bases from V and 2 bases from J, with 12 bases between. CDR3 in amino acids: CASSLMAGLTDTQYF. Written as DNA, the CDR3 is TGTGCCAGCAGTTTGATGGCAGGCCTCACAGATACGCAGTATTTT.

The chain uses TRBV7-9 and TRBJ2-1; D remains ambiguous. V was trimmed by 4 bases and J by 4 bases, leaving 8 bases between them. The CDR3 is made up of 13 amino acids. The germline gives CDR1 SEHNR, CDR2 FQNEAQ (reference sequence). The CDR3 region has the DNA TGTGCCAGCAGCTCGACATTATACAATGAGCAGTTCTTC. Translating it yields CASSSTLYNEQFF.

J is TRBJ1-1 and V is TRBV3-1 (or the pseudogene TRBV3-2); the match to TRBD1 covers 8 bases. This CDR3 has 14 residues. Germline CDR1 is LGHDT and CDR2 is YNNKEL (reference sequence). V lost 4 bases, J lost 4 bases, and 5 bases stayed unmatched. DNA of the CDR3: TGTGCCAGCAGCCTACCCGACAGGGGCACTGAAGCTTTCTTT. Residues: CASSLPDRGTEAFF.

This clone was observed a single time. The CDR3 DNA follows: TGTGCCAGCACCTCATGGCGGACAGGGTGGAATTCACCCCTCCACTTT. Amino acids: CASTSWRTGWNSPLHF. The chain uses TRBV28 and TRBJ1-6, with 8 bases that match TRBD1. This CDR3 has 16 residues. V was pared by 7 bases and J by 7 bases, with 12 bases of the junction left unmatched. In germline, CDR1 is MDHEN, CDR2 SYDVKM.

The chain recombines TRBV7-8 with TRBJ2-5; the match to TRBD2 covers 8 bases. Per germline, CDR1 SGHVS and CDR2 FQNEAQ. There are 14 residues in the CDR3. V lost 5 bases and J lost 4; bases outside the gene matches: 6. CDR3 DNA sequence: TGTGCCAGCAGCGGGGTAGCGGGGATAGAGACCCAGTACTTC. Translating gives CASSGVAGIETQYF.

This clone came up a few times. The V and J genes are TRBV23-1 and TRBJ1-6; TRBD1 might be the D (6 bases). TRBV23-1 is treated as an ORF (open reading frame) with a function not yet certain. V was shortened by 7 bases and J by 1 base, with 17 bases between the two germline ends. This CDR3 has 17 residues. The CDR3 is CASTLWAGQSYNSPLHF. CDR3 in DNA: TGCGCCAGCACCCTATGGGCCGGACAGTCCTATAATTCACCCCTCCACTTT.

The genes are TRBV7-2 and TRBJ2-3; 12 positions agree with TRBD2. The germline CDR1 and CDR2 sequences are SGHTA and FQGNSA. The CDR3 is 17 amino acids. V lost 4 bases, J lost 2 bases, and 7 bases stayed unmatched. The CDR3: CASSSGLAGPTTDTQYF. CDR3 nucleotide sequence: TGTGCCAGCAGCTCAGGACTAGCGGGACCTACCACAGATACGCAGTATTTT. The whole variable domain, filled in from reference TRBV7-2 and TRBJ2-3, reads GAGVSQSPSNKVTEKGKDVELRCDPISGHTALYWYRQSLGQGLEFLIYFQGNSAPDKSGLPSDRFSAERTGGSVSTLTIQRTQQEDSAVYLCASSSGLAGPTTDTQYFGPGTRLTVL.

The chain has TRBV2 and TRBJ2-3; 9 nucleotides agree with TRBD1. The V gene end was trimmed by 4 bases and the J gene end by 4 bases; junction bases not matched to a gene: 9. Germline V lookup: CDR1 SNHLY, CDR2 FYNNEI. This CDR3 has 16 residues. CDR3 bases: TGTGCCAGCAGTGCACCGGGACAGGGTGTCGCAGATACGCAGTATTTT. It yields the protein CASSAPGQGVADTQYF. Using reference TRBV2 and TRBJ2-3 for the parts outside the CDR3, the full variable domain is EPEVTQTPSHQVTQMGQEVILRCVPISNHLYFYWYRQILGQKVEFLVSFYNNEISEKSEIFDDQFSVERPDGSNFTLKIRSTKLEDSAMYFCASSAPGQGVADTQYFGPGTRLTVL.

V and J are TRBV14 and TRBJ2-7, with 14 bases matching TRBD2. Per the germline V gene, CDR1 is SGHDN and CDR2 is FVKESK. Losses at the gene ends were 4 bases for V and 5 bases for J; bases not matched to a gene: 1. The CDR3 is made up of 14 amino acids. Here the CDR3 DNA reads TGTGCCAGCAGCCGACTAGCGGGAGGGCACGAGCAGTACTTC. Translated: CASSRLAGGHEQYF.

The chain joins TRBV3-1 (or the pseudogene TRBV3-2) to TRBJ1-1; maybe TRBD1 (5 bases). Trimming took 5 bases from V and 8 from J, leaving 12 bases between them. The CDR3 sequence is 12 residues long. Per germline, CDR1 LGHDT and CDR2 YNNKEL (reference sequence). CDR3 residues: CASSAREGEAFF. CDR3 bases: TGTGCCAGCAGCGCTCGGGAGGGGGAAGCTTTCTTT.

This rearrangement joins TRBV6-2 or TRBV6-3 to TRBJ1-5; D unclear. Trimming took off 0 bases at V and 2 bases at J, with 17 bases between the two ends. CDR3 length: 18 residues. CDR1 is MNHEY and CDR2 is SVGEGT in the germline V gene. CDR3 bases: TGTGCCAGCAGTTACTCGATAGCGGGTCTGAGCGGCAATCAGCCCCAGCATTTT. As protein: CASSYSIAGLSGNQPQHF.

The CDR3 sequence: CASSPPSVGTEDGYTF. DNA of the CDR3: TGTGCCAGCTCACCGCCGTCAGTAGGGACTGAGGACGGCTACACCTTC. This rearrangement joins TRBV18 to TRBJ1-2, with D possibly being TRBD1 (5 bases). V was cut by 3 bases and J by 8 bases, with 22 bases left in between. The CDR3 length is 16 residues. Germline assignment: CDR1 KGHSH and CDR2 LQKENI.

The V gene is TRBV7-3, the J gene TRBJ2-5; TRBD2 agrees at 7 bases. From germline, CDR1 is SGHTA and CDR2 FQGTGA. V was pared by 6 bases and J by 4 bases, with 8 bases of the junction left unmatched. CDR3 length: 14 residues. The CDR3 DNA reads TGTGCCAGCAGTTCCACGGGAGGAAGAGAGACCCAGTACTTC. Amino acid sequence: CASSSTGGRETQYF.

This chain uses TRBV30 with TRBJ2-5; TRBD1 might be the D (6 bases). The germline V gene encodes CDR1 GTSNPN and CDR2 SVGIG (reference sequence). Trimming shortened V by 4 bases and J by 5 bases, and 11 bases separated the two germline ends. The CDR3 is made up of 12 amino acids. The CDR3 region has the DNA TGTGCCTGGACCACAGGGTTGGAGACCCAGTACTTC. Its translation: CAWTTGLETQYF.

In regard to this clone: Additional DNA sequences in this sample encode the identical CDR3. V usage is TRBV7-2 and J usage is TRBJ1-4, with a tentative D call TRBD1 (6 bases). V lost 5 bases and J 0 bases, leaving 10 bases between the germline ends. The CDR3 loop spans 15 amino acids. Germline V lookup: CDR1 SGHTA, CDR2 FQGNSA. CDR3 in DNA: TGTGCCAGCAGCCGCCAGGGGACAACTAATGAAAAACTGTTTTTT. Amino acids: CASSRQGTTNEKLFF. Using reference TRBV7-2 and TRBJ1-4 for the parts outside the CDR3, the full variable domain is GAGVSQSPSNKVTEKGKDVELRCDPISGHTALYWYRQSLGQGLEFLIYFQGNSAPDKSGLPSDRFSAERTGGSVSTLTIQRTQQEDSAVYLCASSRQGTTNEKLFFGSGTQLSVL.

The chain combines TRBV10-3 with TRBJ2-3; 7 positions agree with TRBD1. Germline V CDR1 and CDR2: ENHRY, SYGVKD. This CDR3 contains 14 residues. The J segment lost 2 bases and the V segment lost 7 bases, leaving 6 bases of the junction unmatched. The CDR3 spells CAIMQGQVTDTQYF. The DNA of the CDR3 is TGTGCCATCATGCAAGGACAGGTCACAGATACGCAGTATTTT.

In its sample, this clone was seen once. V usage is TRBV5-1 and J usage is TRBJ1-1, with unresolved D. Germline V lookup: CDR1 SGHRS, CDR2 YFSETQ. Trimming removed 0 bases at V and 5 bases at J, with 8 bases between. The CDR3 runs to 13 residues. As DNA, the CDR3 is TGCGCCAGCAGCTTGGTAGGGAGAACTGAAGCTTTCTTT. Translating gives CASSLVGRTEAFF.

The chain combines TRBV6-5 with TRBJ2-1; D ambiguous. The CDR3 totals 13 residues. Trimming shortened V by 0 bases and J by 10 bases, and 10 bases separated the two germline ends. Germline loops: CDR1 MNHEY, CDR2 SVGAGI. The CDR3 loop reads CASSYSTPVEQFF. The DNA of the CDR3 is TGTGCCAGCAGTTACTCAACTCCCGTAGAGCAGTTCTTC.

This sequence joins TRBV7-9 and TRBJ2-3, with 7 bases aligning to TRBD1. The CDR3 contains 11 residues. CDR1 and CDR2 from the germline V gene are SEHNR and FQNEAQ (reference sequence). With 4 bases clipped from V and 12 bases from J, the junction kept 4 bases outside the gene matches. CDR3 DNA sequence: TGTGCCAGCAGCTACCGGGACAGACAGTATTTT. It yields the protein CASSYRDRQYF. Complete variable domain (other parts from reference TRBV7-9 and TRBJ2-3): DTGVSQNPRHKITKRGQNVTFRCDPISEHNRLYWYRQTLGQGPEFLTYFQNEAQLEKSRLLSDRFSAERPKGSFSTLEIQRTEQGDSAMYLCASSYRDRQYFGPGTRLTVL.

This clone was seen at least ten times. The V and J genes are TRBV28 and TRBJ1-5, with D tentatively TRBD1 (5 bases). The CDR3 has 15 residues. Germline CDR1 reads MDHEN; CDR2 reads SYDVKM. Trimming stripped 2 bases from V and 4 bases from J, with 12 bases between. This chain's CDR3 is CASSLRPGPNQPQHF. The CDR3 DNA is TGTGCCAGCAGTTTACGTCCAGGGCCAAATCAGCCCCAGCATTTT.

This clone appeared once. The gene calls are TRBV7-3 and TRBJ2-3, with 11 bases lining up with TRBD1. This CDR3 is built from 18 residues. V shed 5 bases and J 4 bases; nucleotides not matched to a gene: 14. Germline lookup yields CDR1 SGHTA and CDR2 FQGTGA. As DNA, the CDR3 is TGTGCCAGCAGCCCGGACAGGGGGCTACCCACTCCTCCAGATACGCAGTATTTT. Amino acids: CASSPDRGLPTPPDTQYF.

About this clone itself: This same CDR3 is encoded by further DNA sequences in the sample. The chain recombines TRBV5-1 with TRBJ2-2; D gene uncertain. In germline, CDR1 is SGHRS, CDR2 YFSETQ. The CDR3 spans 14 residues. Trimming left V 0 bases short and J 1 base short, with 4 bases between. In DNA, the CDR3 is TGCGCCAGCAGCTTGGGGCAGAACACCGGGGAGCTGTTTTTT. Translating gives CASSLGQNTGELFF.

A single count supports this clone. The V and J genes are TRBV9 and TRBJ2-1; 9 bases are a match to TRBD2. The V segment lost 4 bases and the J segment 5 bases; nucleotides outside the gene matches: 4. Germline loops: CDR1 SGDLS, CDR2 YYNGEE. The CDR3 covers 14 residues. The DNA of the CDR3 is TGTGCCAGCAGCACCGCGGGGGGGCACAATGAGCAGTTCTTC. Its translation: CASSTAGGHNEQFF.

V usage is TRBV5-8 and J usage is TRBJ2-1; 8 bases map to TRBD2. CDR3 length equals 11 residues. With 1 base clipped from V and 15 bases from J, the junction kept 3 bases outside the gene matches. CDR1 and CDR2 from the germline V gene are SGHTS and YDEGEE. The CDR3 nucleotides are TGTGCCAGCAGCTTGTGGACTAGCCCGTTCTTC. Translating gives CASSLWTSPFF.

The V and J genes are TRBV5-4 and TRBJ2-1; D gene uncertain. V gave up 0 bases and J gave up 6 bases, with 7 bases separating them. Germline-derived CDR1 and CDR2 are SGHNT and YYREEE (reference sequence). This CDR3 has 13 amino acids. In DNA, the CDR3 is TGTGCCAGCAGCTTGGGGGCCGGCAATGAGCAGTTCTTC. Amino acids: CASSLGAGNEQFF.

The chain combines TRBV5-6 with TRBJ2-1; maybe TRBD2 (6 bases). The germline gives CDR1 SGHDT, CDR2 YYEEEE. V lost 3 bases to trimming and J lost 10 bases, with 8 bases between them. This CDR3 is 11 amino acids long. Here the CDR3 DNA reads TGTGCCAGCAGCTGGGACTCCGAGCAGTTCTTC. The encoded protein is CASSWDSEQFF.

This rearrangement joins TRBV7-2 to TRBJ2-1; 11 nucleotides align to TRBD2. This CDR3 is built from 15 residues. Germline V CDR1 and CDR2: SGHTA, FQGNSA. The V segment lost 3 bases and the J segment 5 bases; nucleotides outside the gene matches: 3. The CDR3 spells CASSFLAGGNNEQFF. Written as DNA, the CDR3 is TGTGCCAGCAGCTTTTTAGCGGGGGGGAACAATGAGCAGTTCTTC.

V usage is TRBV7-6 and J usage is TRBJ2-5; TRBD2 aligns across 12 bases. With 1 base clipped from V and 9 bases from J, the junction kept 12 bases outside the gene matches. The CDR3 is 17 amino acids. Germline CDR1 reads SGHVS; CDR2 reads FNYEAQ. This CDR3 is CASSLVGTSGLKGAQYF. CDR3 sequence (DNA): TGTGCCAGCAGCTTAGTGGGGACTAGCGGGCTAAAGGGGGCCCAGTACTTC. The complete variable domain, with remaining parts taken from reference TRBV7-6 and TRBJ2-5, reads GAGVSQSPRYKVTKRGQDVALRCDPISGHVSLYWYRQALGQGPEFLTYFNYEAQQDKSGLPNDRFSAERPEGSISTLTIQRTEQRDSAMYRCASSLVGTSGLKGAQYFGPGTRLLVL.

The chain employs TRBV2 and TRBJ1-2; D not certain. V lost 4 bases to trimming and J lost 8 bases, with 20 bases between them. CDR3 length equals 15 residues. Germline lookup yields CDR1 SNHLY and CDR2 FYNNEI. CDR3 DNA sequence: TGTGCCAGCAGTGTGCTGGCGGATAACTATGGGGGCTACACCTTC. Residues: CASSVLADNYGGYTF. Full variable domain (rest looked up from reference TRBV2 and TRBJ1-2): EPEVTQTPSHQVTQMGQEVILRCVPISNHLYFYWYRQILGQKVEFLVSFYNNEISEKSEIFDDQFSVERPDGSNFTLKIRSTKLEDSAMYFCASSVLADNYGGYTFGSGTRLTVV.

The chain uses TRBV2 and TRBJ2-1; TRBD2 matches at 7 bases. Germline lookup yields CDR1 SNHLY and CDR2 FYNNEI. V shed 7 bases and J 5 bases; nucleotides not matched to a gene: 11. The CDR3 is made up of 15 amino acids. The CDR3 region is CASNRRSSGHNEQFF. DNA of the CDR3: TGTGCCAGCAATCGAAGGTCTAGCGGCCACAATGAGCAGTTCTTC. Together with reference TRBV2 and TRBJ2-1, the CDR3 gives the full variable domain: EPEVTQTPSHQVTQMGQEVILRCVPISNHLYFYWYRQILGQKVEFLVSFYNNEISEKSEIFDDQFSVERPDGSNFTLKIRSTKLEDSAMYFCASNRRSSGHNEQFFGPGTRLTVL.